The clone carrying this T cell receptor (beta chain) was seen repeatedly, ten times or more. What it binds is unknown. Time point here: newly diagnosed GD, antithyroid drugs for less than 3 months. PBMC RNA was the source of the TCR library. The sample belongs to a study of regulatory T cells in long-lasting Graves disease. General study results and limits: Favored gene segments in persistent disease were TRBV28, TRBJ1-2 and TRBJ2-5. Persistent Graves' patients had lower TCR diversity than newly diagnosed ones.

The authors built TCR beta libraries using iRepertoire HTBI primers and Arm-PCR of CDR3 regions. Original processing notes: The samples included around 64 TRBV and some 15 TRBJ segments. TCRdb fed the multiplex PCR reads into MiXCR, producing one record per CDR3 protein. Clone size and V and J calls follow TCRdb, not the original study. The sample contains about 380,000 distinct CDR3 sequences, around 15% of which appear only once. The length of the CDR3 is 13 residues. The ends were cut back, 6 bases at V and 2 bases at J, with 10 bases in the middle. Per the germline V gene, CDR1 is ENHRY and CDR2 is SYGVKD.

This TCR came from a female donor with Graves disease. This rearrangement joins TRBV10-3 to TRBJ2-5; D unresolved. Sequences were derived from peripheral blood mononuclear cells (PBMCs), sampled at new diagnosis, from a patient treated with antithyroid drugs. The CDR3 DNA reads as TGTGCCATCAGGGCAGGTACTCAAGAGACCCAGTACTTC. Protein product: CAIRAGTQETQYF.